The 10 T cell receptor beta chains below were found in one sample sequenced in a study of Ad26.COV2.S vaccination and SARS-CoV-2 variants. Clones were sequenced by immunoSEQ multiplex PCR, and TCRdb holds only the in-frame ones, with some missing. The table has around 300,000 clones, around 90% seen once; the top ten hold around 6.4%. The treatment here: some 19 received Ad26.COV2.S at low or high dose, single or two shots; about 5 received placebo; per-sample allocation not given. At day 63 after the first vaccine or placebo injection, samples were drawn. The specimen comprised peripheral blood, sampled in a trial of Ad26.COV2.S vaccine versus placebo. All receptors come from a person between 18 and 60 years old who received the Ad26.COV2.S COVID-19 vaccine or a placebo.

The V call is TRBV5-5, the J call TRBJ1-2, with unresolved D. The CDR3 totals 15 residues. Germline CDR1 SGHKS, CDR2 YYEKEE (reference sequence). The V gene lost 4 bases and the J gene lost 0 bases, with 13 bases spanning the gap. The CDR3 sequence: CASSPGSASNYGYTF. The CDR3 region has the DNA TGTGCCAGCAGCCCCGGGAGCGCATCTAACTATGGCTACACCTTC.

CDR3 in amino acids: CASSQRPRPGELFF. The DNA of the CDR3 is TGCGCCAGCAGCCAAAGACCCCGGCCCGGGGAGCTGTTTTTT. The chain employs TRBV4-3 and TRBJ2-2; D gene uncertain. CDR3 length equals 14 residues. V shed 2 bases and J shed 6 bases, with 10 bases lying between them. CDR1 is LGHNA and CDR2 is YSLEER in the germline V gene.

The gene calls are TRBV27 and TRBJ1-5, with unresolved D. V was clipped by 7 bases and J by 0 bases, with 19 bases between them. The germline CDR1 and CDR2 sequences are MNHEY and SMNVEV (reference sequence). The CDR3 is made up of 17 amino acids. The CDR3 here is CASTHPRRSASNQPQHF. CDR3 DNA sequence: TGTGCCAGCACCCATCCCCGACGATCGGCTAGCAATCAGCCCCAGCATTTT.

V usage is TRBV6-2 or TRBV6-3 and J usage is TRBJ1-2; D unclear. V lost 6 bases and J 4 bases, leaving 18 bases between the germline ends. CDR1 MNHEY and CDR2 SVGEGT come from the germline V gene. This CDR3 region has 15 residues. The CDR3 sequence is CASSGRPTQLYGYTF. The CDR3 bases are TGTGCCAGCAGCGGACGTCCGACACAACTCTATGGCTACACCTTC.

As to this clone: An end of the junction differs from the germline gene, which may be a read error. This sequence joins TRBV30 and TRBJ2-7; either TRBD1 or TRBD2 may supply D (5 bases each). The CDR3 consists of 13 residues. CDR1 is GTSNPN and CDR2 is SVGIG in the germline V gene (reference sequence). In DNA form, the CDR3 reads TGTGCCTGGAGTCGATTCGGACACGACACACTAGACTTC. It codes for CAWSRFGHDTLDF.

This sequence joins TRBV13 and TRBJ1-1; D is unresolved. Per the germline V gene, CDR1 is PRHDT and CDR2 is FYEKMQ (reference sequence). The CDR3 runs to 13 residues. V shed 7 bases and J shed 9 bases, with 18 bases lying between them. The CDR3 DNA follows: TGTGCCAGCACCACCCCGACTGTCGTTAAAGCTTTCTTT. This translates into CASTTPTVVKAFF.

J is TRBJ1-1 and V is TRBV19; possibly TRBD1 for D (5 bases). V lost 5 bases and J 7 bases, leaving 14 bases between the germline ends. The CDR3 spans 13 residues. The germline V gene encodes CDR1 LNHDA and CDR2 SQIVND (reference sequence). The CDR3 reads CASSLAGSVEAFF. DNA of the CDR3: TGTGCCAGTAGTCTAGCAGGGAGTGTTGAAGCTTTCTTT. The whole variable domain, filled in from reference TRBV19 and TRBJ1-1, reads DGGITQSPKYLFRKEGQNVTLSCEQNLNHDAMYWYRQDPGQGLRLIYYSQIVNDFQKGDIAEGYSVSREKKESFPLTVTSAQKNPTAFYLCASSLAGSVEAFFGQGTRLTVV.

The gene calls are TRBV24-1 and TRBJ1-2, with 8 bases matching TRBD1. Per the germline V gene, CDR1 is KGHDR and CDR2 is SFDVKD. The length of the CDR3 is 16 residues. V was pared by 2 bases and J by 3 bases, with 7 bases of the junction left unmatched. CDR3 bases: TGTGCCACCAGTGATTCCCGACAGGGGTGTCACTATGGCTACACCTTC. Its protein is CATSDSRQGCHYGYTF.

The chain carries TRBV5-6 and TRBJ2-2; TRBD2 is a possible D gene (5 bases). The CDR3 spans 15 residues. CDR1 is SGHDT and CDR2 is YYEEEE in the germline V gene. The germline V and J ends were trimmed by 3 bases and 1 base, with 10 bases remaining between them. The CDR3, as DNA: TGTGCCAGCAGCTGGGAGACACGGAACACCGGGGAGCTGTTTTTT. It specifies CASSWETRNTGELFF.

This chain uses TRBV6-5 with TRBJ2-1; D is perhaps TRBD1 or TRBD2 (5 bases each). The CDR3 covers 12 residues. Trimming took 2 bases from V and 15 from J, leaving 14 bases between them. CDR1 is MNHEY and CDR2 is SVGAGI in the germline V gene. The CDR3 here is CASSYSGQGLFF. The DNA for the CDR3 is TGTGCCAGCAGTTACAGCGGTCAGGGTTTGTTCTTC.